A single sample gave rise to the 21 T cell receptor beta chains below, sequenced in a study of blood T cells in healthy people across ages. Together with a sample-barcoded 5' primer, a J-beta primer mix was included in a second PCR lasting roughly 7 to 11 cycles. TCRdb re-called the 5' RACE reads with MiXCR, one entry per CDR3 protein. The profile shows under 1,000,000 distinct CDR3 sequences, about 34% of them singletons. Sequenced sample: blood. All receptors come from a man aged 18 to 29 in good health.

The chain has TRBV4-1 and TRBJ1-2, with TRBD1 as a possible D gene (5 bases). Looked up from germline, CDR1 is MGHRA and CDR2 is YSYEKL. The V end was cut by 3 bases, the J end by 7 bases, with 15 bases between. CDR3 length: 14 amino acids. CDR3 sequence reads: CASSQIGARRGYTF. The CDR3 nucleotides read TGCGCCAGCAGCCAGATTGGGGCCCGCCGTGGCTACACCTTC.

This rearrangement joins TRBV4-1 to TRBJ2-1, with no clear D. The V gene's germline CDR1 is MGHRA and CDR2 YSYEKL. The CDR3 consists of 14 residues. The V gene lost 1 base and the J gene lost 8 bases, with 12 bases spanning the gap. CDR3 nucleotide sequence: TGCGCCAGCAGCCAAGCTCCCCCTATCTATGAGCAGTTCTTC. Its translation is CASSQAPPIYEQFF.

The sample holds a few counts of this clonotype. The V gene is TRBV20-1, the J gene TRBJ2-7, with no clear D. This CDR3 has 13 residues. Per the germline V gene, CDR1 is DFQATT and CDR2 is SNEGSKA (reference sequence). Trimming took off 3 bases at V and 0 bases at J, with 9 bases between the two ends. CDR3 protein: CSARADDSYEQYF. The CDR3 nucleotides are TGCAGTGCTAGGGCTGACGACTCCTACGAGCAGTACTTC.

Concerning this clonotype: This may arise from a read error, as a much more abundant clone is one base away. The chain couples TRBV4-1 to TRBJ2-3; D is unclear. This CDR3 has 15 residues. Germline lookup yields CDR1 MGHRA and CDR2 YSYEKL. CDR3 region: CAGSQGPAGTDTQYF. The CDR3 coding sequence is TGCGCCGGCAGCCAAGGGCCAGCTGGCACAGATACGCAGTATTTT.

This clonotype occurred a few times. The chain couples TRBV5-6 to TRBJ2-7; the D is unclear. Trimming left V 0 bases short and J 6 bases short, with 7 bases between. CDR1 is SGHDT and CDR2 is YYEEEE in the germline V gene. The CDR3 is made up of 12 amino acids. As DNA, the CDR3 is TGTGCCAGCAGCTTGGCCCTCCTCGAGCAGTACTTC. It encodes CASSLALLEQYF.

The chain links TRBV6-5 to TRBJ2-5; 8 bases are a match to TRBD2. This CDR3 comprises 14 residues. Trimming took 2 bases from V and 5 from J; bases not matched to a gene: 4. CDR1 is MNHEY, CDR2 SVGAGI, per germline. CDR3 sequence reads: CASSYTGGPETQYF. The CDR3 bases are TGTGCCAGCAGTTACACGGGGGGGCCGGAGACCCAGTACTTC.

J is TRBJ2-7 and V is TRBV20-1; D gene uncertain. Trimming took off 0 bases at V and 3 bases at J, with 12 bases between the two ends. The CDR3 covers 14 residues. CDR1 is DFQATT, CDR2 SNEGSKA, per germline (reference sequence). This CDR3 reads CSARDLRQNYEQYF. The CDR3 region has the DNA TGCAGTGCTAGAGATCTAAGGCAGAACTACGAGCAGTACTTC.

The V call is TRBV27, the J call TRBJ2-7; 9 positions agree with TRBD1. Per the germline V gene, CDR1 is MNHEY and CDR2 is SMNVEV (reference sequence). The CDR3 has 17 amino acids. J gave up 0 bases and V 2 bases, and 8 bases lay outside the gene matches. DNA of the CDR3: TGTGCCAGCAGTTTAGCACCCGGGACAGGGTTCTCCTACGAGCAGTACTTC. Protein product: CASSLAPGTGFSYEQYF.

Comments on this clonotype: A clone one base away is much larger, so this may be a read error. This sequence joins TRBV4-1 and TRBJ1-5; no clear D gene. Looked up from germline, CDR1 is MGHRA and CDR2 is YSYEKL. The CDR3 spans 12 residues. CDR3 amino acids: CSSSQNNQPQHF. In DNA, the CDR3 is TGCTCCAGCAGCCAGAATAATCAGCCCCAGCATTTT.

This clonotype was seen a few times. The chain's CDR3 is CSVGAGGLETQYF. For the CDR3, the DNA is TGCAGCGTCGGAGCGGGAGGGTTGGAGACCCAGTACTTC. The chain joins TRBV29-1 to TRBJ2-7; 10 bases map to TRBD2. The last part of the DNA fits TRBJ2-5 better; the J call may be wrong. This CDR3 contains 13 residues. Germline CDR1 SQVTM, CDR2 ANQGSEA.

This clonotype was seen many times. This chain joins TRBV7-2 and TRBJ2-1, with no clear D. Trimming took 1 base from V and 4 from J, leaving 11 bases between them. This CDR3 has 15 residues. Germline V CDR1 and CDR2: SGHTA, FQGNSA. The CDR3 bases are TGTGCCAGCAGCTTAGATTCAGCGACGTACAATGAGCAGTTCTTC. Translated: CASSLDSATYNEQFF.

This clonotype has only a few counts. The chain employs TRBV19 and TRBJ2-1; D is unclear. The CDR3 totals 16 residues. CDR1 is LNHDA and CDR2 is SQIVND in the germline V gene (reference sequence). The V end was cut by 6 bases, the J end by 4 bases, with 19 bases between. CDR3 in DNA: TGTGCCAGTAGCCTAATTTTCCCCGAACGGTACAATGAGCAGTTCTTC. This sequence encodes CASSLIFPERYNEQFF.

The chain uses TRBV10-3 and TRBJ1-1; no definite D call. Germline CDR1 and CDR2: ENHRY and SYGVKD. The CDR3 extends over 15 amino acids. Trimming stripped 3 bases from V and 0 bases from J, with 11 bases between. CDR3 bases: TGTGCCATCAGTGACTCGCGGCGAGTGAACACTGAAGCTTTCTTT. It encodes CAISDSRRVNTEAFF.

This clonotype occurred many times. The genes are TRBV25-1 and TRBJ2-7, with D maybe TRBD1 (5 bases). The CDR3 runs to 16 residues. V lost 1 base and J 2 bases, leaving 15 bases between the germline ends. Germline-derived CDR1 and CDR2 are MGHDK and SYGVNS. CDR3 sequence reads: CASSESTGHDPYEQYF. In DNA, the CDR3 is TGTGCCAGCAGTGAATCTACTGGACACGACCCCTACGAGCAGTACTTC.

The V call is TRBV4-1, the J call TRBJ2-1; 10 positions match TRBD1. V was clipped by 1 base and J by 2 bases; unmatched bases: 11. This CDR3 is 19 amino acids long. Looked up from germline, CDR1 is MGHRA and CDR2 is YSYEKL. Written as DNA, the CDR3 is TGCGCCAGCAGCCAAGTGACAGGGGGCGTTTCGAGCGCCTACAATGAGCAGTTCTTC. It is translated as CASSQVTGGVSSAYNEQFF.

This clonotype was detected only a few times. The rearrangement uses TRBV18 and TRBJ1-1; the D gene is possibly TRBD1 (6 bases). V gave up 5 bases and J gave up 2 bases, with 12 bases separating them. Germline values: CDR1 KGHSH, CDR2 LQKENI. CDR3 length: 14 amino acids. This CDR3 reads CASSMGQPNTEAFF. DNA for the CDR3: TGTGCCAGCTCAATGGGACAACCTAACACTGAAGCTTTCTTT.

With respect to this clonotype: This may be a read error: a much more frequent sequence differs by one nucleotide. This chain connects TRBV20-1 to TRBJ2-7, with D uncertain. CDR3 length equals 14 residues. Germline V gene data show CDR1 as DFQATT and CDR2 as SNEGSKA (reference sequence). V lost 0 bases, J lost 7 bases, and 16 bases lay in between. CDR3 region: CSARDVVRNNEQYF. The DNA of the CDR3 is TGCAGTGCTAGAGATGTAGTTCGAAACAATGAGCAGTACTTC.

In this sample, this clonotype turned up a few times. One end of the junction is discordant with germline, which a read error may explain. The V call is TRBV4-2, the J call TRBJ1-5, with 7 bases that match TRBD1. Germline assignment: CDR1 LGHNA and CDR2 YNFKEQ. This CDR3 is built from 15 residues. CDR3 sequence (DNA): TGTACCAGCAGCCAACGGACAGGCCGCGAACAGCCCCAGCATTTT. Its translation is CTSSQRTGREQPQHF.

The chain joins TRBV5-1 to TRBJ1-6; D is unresolved. Germline V gene sequence: CDR1 SGHRS, CDR2 YFSETQ. The CDR3 loop spans 14 amino acids. V dropped 4 bases and J dropped 9 bases, with 14 bases sitting between them. CDR3 protein: CASSTEGGASPLHF. In DNA form, the CDR3 reads TGCGCCAGCAGCACGGAGGGTGGTGCTTCACCCCTCCACTTT.

With respect to this clonotype: This may stem from a read error, because a much larger clone lies one nucleotide away. The rearrangement links TRBV4-3 to TRBJ2-1; 9 positions agree with TRBD2. This CDR3 spans 17 amino acids. CDR1 is LGHNA and CDR2 is YSLEER in the germline V gene. With 0 bases clipped from V and 5 bases from J, the junction kept 8 bases outside the gene matches. The CDR3 region is CASSQDFQRGADNEQFF. The CDR3, as DNA: TGCGCCAGCAGCCAAGATTTCCAGCGGGGGGCCGACAATGAGCAGTTCTTC.

The genes are TRBV29-1 and TRBJ1-5; D may be TRBD1 (6 bases). Trimming took off 6 bases at V and 7 bases at J, with 16 bases between the two ends. Germline V gene lookup returns CDR1 SQVTM and CDR2 ANQGSEA. This CDR3 has 13 residues. The CDR3 DNA reads as TGCAGCGTGATACCAGGGGTTGGACAGCCCCAGCATTTT. The encoded protein is CSVIPGVGQPQHF.